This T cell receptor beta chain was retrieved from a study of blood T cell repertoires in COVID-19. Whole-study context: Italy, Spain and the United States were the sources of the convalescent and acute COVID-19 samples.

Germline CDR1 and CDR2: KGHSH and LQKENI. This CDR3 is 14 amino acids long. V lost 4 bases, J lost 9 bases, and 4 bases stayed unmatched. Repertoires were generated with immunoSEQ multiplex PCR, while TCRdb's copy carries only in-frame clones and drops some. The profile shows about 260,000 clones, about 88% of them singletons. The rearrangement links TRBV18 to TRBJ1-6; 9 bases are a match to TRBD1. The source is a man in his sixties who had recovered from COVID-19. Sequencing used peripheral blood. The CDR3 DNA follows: TGTGCCAGCTCACTAGGACAGGGGCCTTCACCCCTCCACTTT. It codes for CASSLGQGPSPLHF.